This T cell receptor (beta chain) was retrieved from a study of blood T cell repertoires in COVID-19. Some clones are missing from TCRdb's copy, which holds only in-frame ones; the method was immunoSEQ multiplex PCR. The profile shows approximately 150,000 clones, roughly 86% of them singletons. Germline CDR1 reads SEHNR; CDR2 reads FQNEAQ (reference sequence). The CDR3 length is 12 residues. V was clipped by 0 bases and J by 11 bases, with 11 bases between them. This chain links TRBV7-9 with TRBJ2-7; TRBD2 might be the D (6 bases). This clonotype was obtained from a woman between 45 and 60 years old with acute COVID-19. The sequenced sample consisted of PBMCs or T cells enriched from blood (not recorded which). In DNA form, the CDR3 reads TGTGCCAGCAGCTTAGCGGACTACCAAAAGTACTTC. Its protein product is CASSLADYQKYF.